This T cell receptor (beta chain) is drawn from a study of blood T cell repertoires in COVID-19. On the study more broadly: The United States, Italy and Spain supplied acute and convalescent COVID-19 samples. PBMCs, B-cell-depleted T cells, or T cells were the source of the cDNA or gDNA that made up the material.

Per germline, CDR1 SEHNR and CDR2 FQNEAQ (reference sequence). The CDR3 loop spans 15 amino acids. The V gene end was trimmed by 3 bases and the J gene end by 1 base; junction bases not matched to a gene: 3. Per the study methods: Amplification of reference gene primers provided the estimated nucleated cell counts. Assay: immunoSEQ multiplex PCR; the TCRdb copy retains only in-frame clones and omits some. That table gives V, J and clone size, and the DNA gave D and trimming. The sample has fewer than 110,000 clones; about 80% are singletons. This clonotype was sampled from a human donor in a cohort sampled during active or convalescent COVID-19. Sequenced material: peripheral blood. V gene TRBV7-9 combines with J gene TRBJ1-1; 9 nucleotides agree with TRBD1. The CDR3 spells CASSFVQGANTEAFF. The CDR3 region has the DNA TGTGCCAGCAGCTTTGTACAGGGGGCGAACACTGAAGCTTTCTTT.